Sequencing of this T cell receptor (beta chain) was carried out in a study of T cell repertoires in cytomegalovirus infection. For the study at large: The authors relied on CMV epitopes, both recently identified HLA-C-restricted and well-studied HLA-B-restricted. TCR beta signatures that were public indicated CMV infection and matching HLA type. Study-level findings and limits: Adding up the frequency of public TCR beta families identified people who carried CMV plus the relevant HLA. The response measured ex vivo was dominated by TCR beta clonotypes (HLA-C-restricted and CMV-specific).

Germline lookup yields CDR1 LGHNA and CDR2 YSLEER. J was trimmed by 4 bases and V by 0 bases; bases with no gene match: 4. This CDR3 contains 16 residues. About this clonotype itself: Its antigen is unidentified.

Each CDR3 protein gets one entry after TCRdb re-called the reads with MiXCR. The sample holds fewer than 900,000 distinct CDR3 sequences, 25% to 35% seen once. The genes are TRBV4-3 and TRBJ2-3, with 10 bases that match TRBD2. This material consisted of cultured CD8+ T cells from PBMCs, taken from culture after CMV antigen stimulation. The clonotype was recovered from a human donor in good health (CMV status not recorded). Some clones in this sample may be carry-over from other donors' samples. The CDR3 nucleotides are TGCGCCAGCAGCCAAGATTTTCTAGCGGGGGCAGATACGCAGTATTTT. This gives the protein CASSQDFLAGADTQYF.